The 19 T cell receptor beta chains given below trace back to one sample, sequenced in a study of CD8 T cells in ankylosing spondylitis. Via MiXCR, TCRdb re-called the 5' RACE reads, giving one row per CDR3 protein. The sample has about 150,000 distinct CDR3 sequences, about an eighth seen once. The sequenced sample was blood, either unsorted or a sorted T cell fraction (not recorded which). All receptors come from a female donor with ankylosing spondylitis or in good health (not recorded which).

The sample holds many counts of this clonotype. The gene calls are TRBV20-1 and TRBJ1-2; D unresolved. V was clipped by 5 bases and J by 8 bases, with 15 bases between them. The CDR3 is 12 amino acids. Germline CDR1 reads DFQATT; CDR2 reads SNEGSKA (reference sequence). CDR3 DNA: TGCAGTGCTTTATTAGGGAGTCGCGGCTACACCTTC. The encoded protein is CSALLGSRGYTF.

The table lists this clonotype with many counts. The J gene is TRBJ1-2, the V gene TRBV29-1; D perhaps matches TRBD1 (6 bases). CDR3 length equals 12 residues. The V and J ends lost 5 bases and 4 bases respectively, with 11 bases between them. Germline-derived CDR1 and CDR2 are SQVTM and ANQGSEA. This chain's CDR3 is CSVFPGAYGYTF. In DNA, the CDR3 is TGCAGCGTTTTCCCGGGGGCCTATGGCTACACCTTC.

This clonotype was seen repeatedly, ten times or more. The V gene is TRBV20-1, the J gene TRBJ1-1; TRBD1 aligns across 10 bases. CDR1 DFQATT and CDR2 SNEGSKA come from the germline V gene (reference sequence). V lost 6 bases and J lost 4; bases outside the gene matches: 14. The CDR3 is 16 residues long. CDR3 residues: CSAIDRGLSFGTEAFF. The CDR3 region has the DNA TGCAGTGCAATTGACAGGGGGCTTTCGTTTGGCACTGAAGCTTTCTTT.

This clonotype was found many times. The CDR3 sequence: CASSYSGHPGYGYTF. DNA of the CDR3: TGTGCCAGCAGTTACTCGGGGCACCCTGGCTATGGCTACACCTTC. The chain recombines TRBV6-5 with TRBJ1-2; D might be TRBD1 (5 bases). Germline V lookup: CDR1 MNHEY, CDR2 SVGAGI. CDR3 length: 15 amino acids. V shed 0 bases and J shed 4 bases, with 12 bases lying between them.

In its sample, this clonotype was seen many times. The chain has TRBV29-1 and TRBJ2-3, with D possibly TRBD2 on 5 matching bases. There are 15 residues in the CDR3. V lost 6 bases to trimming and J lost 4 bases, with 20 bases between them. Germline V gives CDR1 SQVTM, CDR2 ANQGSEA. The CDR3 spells CSVAMDSFGADTQYF. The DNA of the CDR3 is TGCAGCGTGGCAATGGACTCGTTTGGGGCAGATACGCAGTATTTT.

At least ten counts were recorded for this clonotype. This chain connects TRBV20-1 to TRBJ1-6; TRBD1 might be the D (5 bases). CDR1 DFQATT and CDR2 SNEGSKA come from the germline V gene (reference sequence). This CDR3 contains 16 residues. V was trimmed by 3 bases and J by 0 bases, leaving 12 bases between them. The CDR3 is CSARGRLSSYNSPLHF. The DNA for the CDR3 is TGCAGTGCTAGGGGACGCTTAAGCTCCTATAATTCACCCCTCCACTTT.

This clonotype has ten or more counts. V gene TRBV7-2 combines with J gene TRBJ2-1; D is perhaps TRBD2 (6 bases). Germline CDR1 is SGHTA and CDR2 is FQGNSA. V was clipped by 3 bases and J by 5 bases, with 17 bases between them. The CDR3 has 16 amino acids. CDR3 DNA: TGTGCCAGCAGCTTTAACGGGGGAGGTCGAAACAATGAGCAGTTCTTC. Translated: CASSFNGGGRNNEQFF.

CDR3 in amino acids: CASSLFVLGDTEAFF. In DNA, the CDR3 is TGTGCCAGCAGCTTGTTCGTCCTCGGAGACACTGAAGCTTTCTTT. The chain recombines TRBV7-9 with TRBJ1-1; D gene unclear. The germline V gene has CDR1 SEHNR and CDR2 FQNEAQ (reference sequence). Trimming stripped 3 bases from V and 3 bases from J, with 14 bases between. The CDR3 totals 15 residues. The complete variable domain, with remaining parts taken from reference TRBV7-9 and TRBJ1-1, reads DTGVSQNPRHKITKRGQNVTFRCDPISEHNRLYWYRQTLGQGPEFLTYFQNEAQLEKSRLLSDRFSAERPKGSFSTLEIQRTEQGDSAMYLCASSLFVLGDTEAFFGQGTRLTVV.

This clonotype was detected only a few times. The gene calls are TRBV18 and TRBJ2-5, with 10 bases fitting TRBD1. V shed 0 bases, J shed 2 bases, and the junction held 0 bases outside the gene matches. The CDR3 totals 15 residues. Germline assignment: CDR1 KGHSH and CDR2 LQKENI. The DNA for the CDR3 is TGTGCCAGCTCACCACCGGGACAGGGGCAAGAGACCCAGTACTTC. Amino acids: CASSPPGQGQETQYF.

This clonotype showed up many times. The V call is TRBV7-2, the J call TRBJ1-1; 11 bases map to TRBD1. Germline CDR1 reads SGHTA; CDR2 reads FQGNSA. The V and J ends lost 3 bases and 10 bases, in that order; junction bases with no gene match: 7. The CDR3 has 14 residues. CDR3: CASSLDRGPTRAFF. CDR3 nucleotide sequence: TGTGCCAGCAGCTTGGACAGGGGGCCCACTAGAGCTTTCTTT.

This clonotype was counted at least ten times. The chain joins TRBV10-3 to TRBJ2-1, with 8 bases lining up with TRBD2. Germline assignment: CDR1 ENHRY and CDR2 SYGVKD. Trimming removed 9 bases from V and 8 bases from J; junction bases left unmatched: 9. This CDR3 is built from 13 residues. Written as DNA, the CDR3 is TGTGCCATGAGCGGGGGAGGGGGAGATGAGCAGTTCTTC. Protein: CAMSGGGGDEQFF.

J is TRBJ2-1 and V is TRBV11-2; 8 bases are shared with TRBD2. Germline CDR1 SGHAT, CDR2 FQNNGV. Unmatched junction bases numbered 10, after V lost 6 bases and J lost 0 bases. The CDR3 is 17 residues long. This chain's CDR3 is CASRWGLESSSYNEQFF. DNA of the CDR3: TGTGCCAGCAGATGGGGACTAGAGAGCAGCTCCTACAATGAGCAGTTCTTC.

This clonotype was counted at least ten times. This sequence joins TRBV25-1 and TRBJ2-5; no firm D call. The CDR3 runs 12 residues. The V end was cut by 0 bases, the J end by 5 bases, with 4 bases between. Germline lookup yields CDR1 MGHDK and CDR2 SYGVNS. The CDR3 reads CASSEYSETQYF. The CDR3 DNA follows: TGTGCCAGCAGTGAATATTCCGAGACCCAGTACTTC.

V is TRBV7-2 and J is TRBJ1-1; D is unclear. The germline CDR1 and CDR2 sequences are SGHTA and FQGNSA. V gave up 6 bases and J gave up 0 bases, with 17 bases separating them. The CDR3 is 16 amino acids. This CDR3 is CASRPRGGQMNTEAFF. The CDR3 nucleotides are TGTGCCAGCAGGCCCCGCGGAGGTCAGATGAACACTGAAGCTTTCTTT. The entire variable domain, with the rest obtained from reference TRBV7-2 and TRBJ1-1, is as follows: GAGVSQSPSNKVTEKGKDVELRCDPISGHTALYWYRQSLGQGLEFLIYFQGNSAPDKSGLPSDRFSAERTGGSVSTLTIQRTQQEDSAVYLCASRPRGGQMNTEAFFGQGTRLTVV.

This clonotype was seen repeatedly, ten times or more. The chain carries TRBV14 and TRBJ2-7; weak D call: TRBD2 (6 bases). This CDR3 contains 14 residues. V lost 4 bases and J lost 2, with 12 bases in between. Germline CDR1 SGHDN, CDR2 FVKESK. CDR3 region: CASSPRDQTYEQYF. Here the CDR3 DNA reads TGTGCCAGCAGCCCGCGGGACCAGACCTACGAGCAGTACTTC.

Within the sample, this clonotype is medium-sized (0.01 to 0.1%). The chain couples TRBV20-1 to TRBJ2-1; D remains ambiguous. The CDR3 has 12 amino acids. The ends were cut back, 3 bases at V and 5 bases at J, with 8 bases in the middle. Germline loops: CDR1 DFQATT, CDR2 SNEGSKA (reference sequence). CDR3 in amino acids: CSASLVDNEQFF. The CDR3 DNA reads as TGCAGTGCTAGTTTAGTTGACAATGAGCAGTTCTTC.

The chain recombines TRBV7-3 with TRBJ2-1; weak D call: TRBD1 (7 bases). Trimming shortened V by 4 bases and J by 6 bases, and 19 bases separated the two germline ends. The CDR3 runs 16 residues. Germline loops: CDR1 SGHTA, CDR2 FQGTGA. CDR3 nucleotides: TGTGCCAGCAGCTCTGGCGGGACAGCGAACCCCAATGAGCAGTTCTTC. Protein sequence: CASSSGGTANPNEQFF.

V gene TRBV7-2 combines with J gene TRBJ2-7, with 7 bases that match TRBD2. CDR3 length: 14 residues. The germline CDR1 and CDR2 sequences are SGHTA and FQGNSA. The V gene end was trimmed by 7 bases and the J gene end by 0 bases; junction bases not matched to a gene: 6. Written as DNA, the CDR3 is TGTGCCAGCAAGGCGGGAGATAACTCCTACGAGCAGTACTTC. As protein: CASKAGDNSYEQYF.

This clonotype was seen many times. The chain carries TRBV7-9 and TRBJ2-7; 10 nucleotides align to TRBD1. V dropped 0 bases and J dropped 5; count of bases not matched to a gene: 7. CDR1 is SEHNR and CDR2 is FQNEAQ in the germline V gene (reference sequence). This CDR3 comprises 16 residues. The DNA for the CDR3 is TGTGCCAGCAGCTTAGCGCAGAGACAGGGGGCGCACGAGCAGTACTTC. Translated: CASSLAQRQGAHEQYF.